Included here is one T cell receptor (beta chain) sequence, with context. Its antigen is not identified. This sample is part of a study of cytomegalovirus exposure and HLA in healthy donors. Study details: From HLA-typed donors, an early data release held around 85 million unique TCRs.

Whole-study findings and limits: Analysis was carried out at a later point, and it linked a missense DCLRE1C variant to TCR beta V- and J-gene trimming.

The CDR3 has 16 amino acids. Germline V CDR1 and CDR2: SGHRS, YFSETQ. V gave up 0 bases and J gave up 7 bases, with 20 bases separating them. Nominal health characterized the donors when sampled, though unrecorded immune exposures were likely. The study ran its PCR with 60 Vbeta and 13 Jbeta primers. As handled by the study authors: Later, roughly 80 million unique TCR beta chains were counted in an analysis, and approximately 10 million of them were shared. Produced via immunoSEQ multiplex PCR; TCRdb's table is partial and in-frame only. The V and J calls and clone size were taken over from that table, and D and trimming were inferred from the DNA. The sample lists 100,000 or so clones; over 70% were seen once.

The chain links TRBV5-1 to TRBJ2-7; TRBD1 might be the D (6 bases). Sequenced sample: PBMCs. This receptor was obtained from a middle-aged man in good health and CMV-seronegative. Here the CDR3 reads CASSLALGSGESEQYF. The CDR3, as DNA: TGCGCCAGCAGCTTGGCGCTAGGGTCAGGGGAATCTGAGCAGTACTTC. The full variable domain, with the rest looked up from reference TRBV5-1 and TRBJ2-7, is KAGVTQTPRYLIKTRGQQVTLSCSPISGHRSVSWYQQTPGQGLQFLFEYFSETQRNKGNFPGRFSGRQFSNSRSEMNVSTLELGDSALYLCASSLALGSGESEQYFGPGTRLTVT.